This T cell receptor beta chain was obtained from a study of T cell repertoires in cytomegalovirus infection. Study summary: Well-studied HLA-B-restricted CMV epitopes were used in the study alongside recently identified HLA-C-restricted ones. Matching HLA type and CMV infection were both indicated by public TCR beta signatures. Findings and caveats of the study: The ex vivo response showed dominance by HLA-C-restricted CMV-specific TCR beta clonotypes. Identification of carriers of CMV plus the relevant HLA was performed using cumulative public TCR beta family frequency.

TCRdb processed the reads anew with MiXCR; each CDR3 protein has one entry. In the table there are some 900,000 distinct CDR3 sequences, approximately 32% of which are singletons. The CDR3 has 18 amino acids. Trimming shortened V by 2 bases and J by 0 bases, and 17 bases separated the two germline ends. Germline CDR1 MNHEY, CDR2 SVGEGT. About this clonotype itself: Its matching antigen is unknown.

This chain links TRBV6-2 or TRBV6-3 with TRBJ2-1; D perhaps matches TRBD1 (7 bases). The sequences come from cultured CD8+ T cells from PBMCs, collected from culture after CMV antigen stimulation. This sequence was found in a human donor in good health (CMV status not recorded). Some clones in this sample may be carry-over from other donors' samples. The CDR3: CASSYSDREAISYNEQFF. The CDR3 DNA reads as TGTGCCAGCAGTTACAGTGACAGGGAGGCGATCTCCTACAATGAGCAGTTCTTC.